Shown below are 11 T cell receptor beta chains from a single sample sequenced in a study of cytomegalovirus exposure and HLA in healthy donors. The PCR used 60 Vbeta and 13 Jbeta primers. This table comes from immunoSEQ multiplex PCR, and its TCRdb copy is limited to in-frame clones, with some not included. The repertoire holds approximately 120,000 clones, with roughly 72% as singletons. Sequencing used PBMCs. These receptors originate from a man in his forties or fifties in good health and CMV-seropositive.

The CDR3 sequence: CASSLRRGYDEKLFF. CDR3 bases: TGTGCCAGCAGCTTAAGGCGGGGCTACGATGAAAAACTGTTTTTT. This rearrangement joins TRBV7-8 to TRBJ1-4; maybe TRBD1 (5 bases). The CDR3 sequence is 15 residues long. V was trimmed by 2 bases and J by 6 bases, leaving 13 bases between them. Germline V gene sequence: CDR1 SGHVS, CDR2 FQNEAQ.

DNA of the CDR3: TGTGCCAGCAGCCCCCGCGTTGCGGGACAGGGTCTTAATGAGCAGTTCTTC. Protein product: CASSPRVAGQGLNEQFF. The chain joins TRBV7-9 to TRBJ2-1; 9 bases are shared with TRBD1. Losses at the gene ends were 5 bases for V and 7 bases for J; bases not matched to a gene: 15. Germline V gene lookup returns CDR1 SEHNR and CDR2 FQNEAQ (reference sequence). The CDR3 totals 17 residues.

CDR3 in DNA: TGTGCCAGCAGCCTCCTAGGGGGCACGGAGACCCAGTACTTC. Its protein is CASSLLGGTETQYF. The chain employs TRBV11-3 and TRBJ2-5, with TRBD1 identical over 7 bases. The V gene's germline CDR1 is SGHNT and CDR2 YENEEA. The ends lost 5 bases at V and 5 bases at J; junction bases unmatched: 8. CDR3 size: 14 residues.

The J gene is TRBJ2-1, the V gene TRBV29-1, with TRBD1 matching 8 bases. In germline, CDR1 is SQVTM, CDR2 ANQGSEA. Unmatched junction bases numbered 19, after V lost 6 bases and J lost 6 bases. There are 17 residues in the CDR3. CDR3 nucleotide sequence: TGCAGCGTGGGACTCATACGCAGGGGGCAGGCTCGCAATGAGCAGTTCTTC. This translates into CSVGLIRRGQARNEQFF.

This sequence joins TRBV5-6 and TRBJ2-2, with 11 positions matching TRBD1. Germline trimming cut 1 base from V and 5 bases from J; bases unmatched to any gene: 4. CDR1 and CDR2 (germline): SGHDT, YYEEEE. There are 16 residues in the CDR3. CDR3 sequence reads: CASSLPDRGPTGELFF. CDR3 nucleotide sequence: TGTGCCAGCAGCTTGCCGGACAGGGGGCCTACCGGGGAGCTGTTTTTT.

The chain combines TRBV6-5 with TRBJ2-2; 10 bases align to TRBD1. The J segment lost 7 bases and the V segment lost 0 bases, leaving 5 bases of the junction unmatched. The CDR3 has 16 residues. The germline gives CDR1 MNHEY, CDR2 SVGAGI. Written as DNA, the CDR3 is TGTGCCAGCAGTTACTCGACAGGGGGCTTTGGCGGGGAGCTGTTTTTT. Translation: CASSYSTGGFGGELFF.

The gene calls are TRBV10-1 and TRBJ1-1; D gene ambiguous. CDR3 length equals 13 residues. The germline V gene has CDR1 WNHNN and CDR2 SYGVQD (reference sequence). Trimming pared 8 bases from V and 0 bases from J, leaving 10 bases between. Here the CDR3 DNA reads TGCGCCAGCCGGAGGGAGGTGAACACTGAAGCTTTCTTT. Amino acids: CASRREVNTEAFF.

This clone was found once. The chain links TRBV7-9 to TRBJ2-7, with TRBD2 matching over 8 bases. After removal of 5 bases from V and 3 bases from J, the junction contained 3 bases not matched to a gene. The germline V gene encodes CDR1 SEHNR and CDR2 FQNEAQ (reference sequence). There are 13 residues in the CDR3. CDR3: CASSPGGGYEQYF. The CDR3 region has the DNA TGTGCCAGCAGCCCGGGAGGGGGCTACGAGCAGTACTTC.

This chain uses TRBV15 with TRBJ2-5; 9 nucleotides agree with TRBD1. This CDR3 has 14 residues. V was pared by 1 base and J by 4 bases, with 1 base of the junction left unmatched. Looked up from germline, CDR1 is LNHNV and CDR2 is YYDKDF (reference sequence). CDR3 coding DNA: TGTGCCACCAGCAGAGTGACAGGGGGAGAGACCCAGTACTTC. It specifies CATSRVTGGETQYF.

The V and J genes are TRBV29-1 and TRBJ2-3, with a tentative D call TRBD2 (6 bases). Looked up from germline, CDR1 is SQVTM and CDR2 is ANQGSEA. V was clipped by 6 bases and J by 2 bases, with 12 bases between them. The CDR3 sequence is 13 residues long. CDR3 residues: CSVTRDSTDTQYF. For the CDR3, the DNA is TGCAGCGTAACACGGGACTCCACAGATACGCAGTATTTT.

The J gene is TRBJ2-5, the V gene TRBV7-9; a weak D match, TRBD2 (7 bases). Germline V gene sequence: CDR1 SEHNR, CDR2 FQNEAQ (reference sequence). V was clipped by 7 bases and J by 4 bases, with 16 bases between them. This CDR3 is 14 amino acids long. The CDR3 DNA follows: TGTGCCAGCAACCCTAAGGGGGGGGGAGAGACCCAGTACTTC. It translates to CASNPKGGGETQYF.